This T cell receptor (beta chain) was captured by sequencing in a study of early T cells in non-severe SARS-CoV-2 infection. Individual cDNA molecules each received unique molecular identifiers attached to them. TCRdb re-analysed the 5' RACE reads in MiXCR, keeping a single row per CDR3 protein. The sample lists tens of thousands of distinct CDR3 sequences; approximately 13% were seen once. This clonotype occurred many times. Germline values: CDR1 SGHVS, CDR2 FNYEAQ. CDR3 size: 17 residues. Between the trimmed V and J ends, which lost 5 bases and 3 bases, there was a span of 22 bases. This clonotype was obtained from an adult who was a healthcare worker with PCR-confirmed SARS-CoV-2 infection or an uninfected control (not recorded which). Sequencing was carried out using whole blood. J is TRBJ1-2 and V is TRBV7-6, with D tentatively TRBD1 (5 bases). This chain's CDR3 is CASSQLPDGATDYGYTF. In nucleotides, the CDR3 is TGTGCCAGCAGCCAACTACCAGACGGGGCAACAGACTATGGCTACACCTTC. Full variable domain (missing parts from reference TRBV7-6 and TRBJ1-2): GAGVSQSPRYKVTKRGQDVALRCDPISGHVSLYWYRQALGQGPEFLTYFNYEAQQDKSGLPNDRFSAERPEGSISTLTIQRTEQRDSAMYRCASSQLPDGATDYGYTFGSGTRLTVV.